What follows are 6 T cell receptor beta chains derived from one specimen sequenced in a study of cytomegalovirus exposure and HLA in healthy donors. The primer mix had 60 Vbeta and 13 Jbeta primers. The data were produced by immunoSEQ multiplex PCR, yet TCRdb's version contains in-frame clones alone and is incomplete. The repertoire holds some 90,000 clones, with about 74% as singletons. The material sequenced was PBMCs. The receptors stem from a middle-aged man in good health and CMV-seronegative.

To note about this clone: This same CDR3 is encoded by further DNA sequences in the sample. The chain joins TRBV5-1 to TRBJ2-7; 9 bases are shared with TRBD1. Germline CDR1 reads SGHRS; CDR2 reads YFSETQ. The CDR3 loop spans 14 amino acids. V shed 4 bases and J 0 bases; nucleotides not matched to a gene: 2. In DNA form, the CDR3 reads TGCGCCAGCAGCCTGGGACAGGGCTCCTACGAGCAGTACTTC. It encodes CASSLGQGSYEQYF.

The chain joins TRBV6-5 to TRBJ1-6; D uncertain. The CDR3 has 13 residues. V was trimmed by 11 bases and J by 10 bases, leaving 18 bases between them. CDR1 and CDR2 (germline): MNHEY, SVGAGI. The CDR3 loop reads CACGHPLVSPLHF. CDR3 bases: TGTGCCTGCGGGCATCCTTTGGTCTCACCCCTCCACTTT.

This clone was counted only a few times. The V and J genes are TRBV5-5 and TRBJ2-6; D might be TRBD1 (6 bases). Deletions cut 1 base from V and 4 bases from J, with 24 bases between. The CDR3 covers 20 residues. CDR1 and CDR2 from the germline V gene are SGHKS and YYEKEE (reference sequence). In DNA form, the CDR3 reads TGTGCCAGCAGCTTGCAGCCGAATCCAGGGGTGATTGCCGGGGCCAACGTCCTGACTTTC. This translates into CASSLQPNPGVIAGANVLTF.

The chain is built from TRBV4-1 and TRBJ1-5, with D hard to call. The CDR3 is 16 amino acids. Germline CDR1 is MGHRA and CDR2 is YSYEKL. V was shortened by 1 base and J by 3 bases, with 13 bases between the two germline ends. CDR3 in DNA: TGCGCCAGCAGCCAAGTCCCCGAGGCAATCAATCAGCCCCAGCATTTT. Protein: CASSQVPEAINQPQHF.

CDR3 DNA: TGTGCCAGCAGTTCGCTAGCGGGGGATTACAATGAGCAGTTCTTC. It specifies CASSSLAGDYNEQFF. The V call is TRBV6-5, the J call TRBJ2-1; 10 bases line up with TRBD2. There are 15 residues in the CDR3. V shed 4 bases and J 4 bases; nucleotides not matched to a gene: 4. CDR1 is MNHEY and CDR2 is SVGAGI in the germline V gene.

The chain links TRBV29-1 to TRBJ1-1; D remains unclear. The CDR3 is made up of 11 amino acids. CDR1 is SQVTM and CDR2 is ANQGSEA in the germline V gene. In nucleotides, the CDR3 is TGCGGCGGTTTGTCGGTGGCTGAAGCTTTCTTT. This gives the protein CGGLSVAEAFF. The variable domain in full, completed from reference TRBV29-1 and TRBJ1-1, reads SAVISQKPSRDICQRGTSLTIQCQVDSQVTMMFWYRQQPGQSLTLIATANQGSEATYESGFVIDKFPISRPNLTFSTLTVSNMSPEDSSIYLCGGLSVAEAFFGQGTRLTVV.